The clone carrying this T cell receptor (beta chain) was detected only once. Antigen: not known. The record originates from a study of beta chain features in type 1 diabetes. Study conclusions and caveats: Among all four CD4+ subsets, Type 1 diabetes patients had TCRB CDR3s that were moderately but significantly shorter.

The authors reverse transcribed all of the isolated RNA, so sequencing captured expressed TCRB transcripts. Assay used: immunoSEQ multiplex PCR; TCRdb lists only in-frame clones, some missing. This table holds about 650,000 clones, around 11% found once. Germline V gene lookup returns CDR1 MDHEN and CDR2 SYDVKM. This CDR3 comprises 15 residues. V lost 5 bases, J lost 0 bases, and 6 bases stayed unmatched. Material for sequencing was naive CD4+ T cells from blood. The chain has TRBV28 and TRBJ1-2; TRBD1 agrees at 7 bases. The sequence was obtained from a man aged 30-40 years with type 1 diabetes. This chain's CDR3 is CASSPPGQTNYGYTF. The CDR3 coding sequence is TGTGCCAGCAGTCCTCCGGGACAGACTAACTATGGCTACACCTTC.